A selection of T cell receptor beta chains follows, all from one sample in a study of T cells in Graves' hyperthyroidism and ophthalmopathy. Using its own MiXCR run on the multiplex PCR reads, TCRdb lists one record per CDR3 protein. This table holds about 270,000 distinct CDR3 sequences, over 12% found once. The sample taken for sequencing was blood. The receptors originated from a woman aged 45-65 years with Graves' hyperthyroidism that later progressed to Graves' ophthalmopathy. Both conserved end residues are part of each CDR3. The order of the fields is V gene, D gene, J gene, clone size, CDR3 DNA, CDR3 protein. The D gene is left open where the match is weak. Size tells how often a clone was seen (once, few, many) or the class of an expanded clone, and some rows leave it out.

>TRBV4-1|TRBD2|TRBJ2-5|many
TGCGCCAGCAGCCCTAGGACTAGCGGGGGACAAGAGACCCAGTACTTC
CASSPRTSGGQETQYF
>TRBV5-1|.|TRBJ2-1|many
TGCGCCAGCAGCTTGAAACATAACTCCTACAATGAGCAGTTCTTC
CASSLKHNSYNEQFF
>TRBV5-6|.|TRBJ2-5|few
TGTGCCAGCAGCTTAGGGACGGTGGAGACCCAGTACTTC
CASSLGTVETQYF
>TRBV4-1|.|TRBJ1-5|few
TGCGCCAGCAGCCCCACCCCGCAGACATTCTATAGCAATCAGCCCCAGCATTTT
CASSPTPQTFYSNQPQHF
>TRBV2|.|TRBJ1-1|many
TGTGCCAGCAGTGGACAGGACAGTCTAAACACTGAAGCTTTCTTT
CASSGQDSLNTEAFF
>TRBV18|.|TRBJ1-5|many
TGTGCCAGCGCAGGGTCGGGCAATCAGCCCCAGCATTTT
CASAGSGNQPQHF
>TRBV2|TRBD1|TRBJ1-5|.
TGTGCCAGCCTCGCCGGGACAGATAGCAATCAGCCCCAGCATTTT
CASLAGTDSNQPQHF
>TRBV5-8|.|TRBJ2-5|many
TGTGCCAGCAGCGAGGGGGACATCCAAGAGACCCAGTACTTC
CASSEGDIQETQYF
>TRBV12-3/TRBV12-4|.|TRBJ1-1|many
TGTGCCAGTGCCGGGAGGCTTTTGAACACTGAAGCTTTCTTT
CASAGRLLNTEAFF
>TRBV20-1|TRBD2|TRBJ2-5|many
TGCAGTCACGAGCGGGCTAGCGGGAAGATAAGAGAGACCCAGTACTTC
CSHERASGKIRETQYF
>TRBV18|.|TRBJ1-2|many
TGTGCCAGCTCACCAGCGACCATCTATGGCTACACCTTC
CASSPATIYGYTF
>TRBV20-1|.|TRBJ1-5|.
TGCAGTGCCCGCGATGCGGATCAGTCCCAGCATTTT
CSARDADQSQHF
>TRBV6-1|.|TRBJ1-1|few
TGTGCCAGCAGCCTTTTCACACAGGGAACTGAAGCTTTCTTT
CASSLFTQGTEAFF
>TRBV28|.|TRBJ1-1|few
TGTGCCAGCCATTTCGGGGCCATGAACACTGAAGCTTTCTTT
CASHFGAMNTEAFF
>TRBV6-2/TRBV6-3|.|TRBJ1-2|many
TGTGCCAGCAGACAGGATCGGGGGGTTGATGGCTACACCTTC
CASRQDRGVDGYTF
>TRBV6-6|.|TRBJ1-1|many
TGTGCCAGCAGTTACTGGGGAAACACTGAAGCTTTCTTT
CASSYWGNTEAFF
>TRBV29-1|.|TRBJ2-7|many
TGCAGCGTTGTCGGTACCGAACGTTTCTACGAGCAGTACTTC
CSVVGTERFYEQYF
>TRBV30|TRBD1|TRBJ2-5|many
TGTGCCTGGAGTCCTGGGGACAGGGTCCAAGAGACCCAGTACTTC
CAWSPGDRVQETQYF
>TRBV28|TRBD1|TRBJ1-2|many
TGTGCCAGCAGTTTACTAACAGGGGGCTATGGCTACACCTTC
CASSLLTGGYGYTF
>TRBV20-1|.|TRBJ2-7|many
TGCAGTGCTAGAGGCAGGGACGAGCAGTACTTC
CSARGRDEQYF
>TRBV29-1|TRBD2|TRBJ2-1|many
TGCAGCGTTGGCATGGAGACTAGCGGGAGGAGGAATGAGCAGTTCTTC
CSVGMETSGRRNEQFF
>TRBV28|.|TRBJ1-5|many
TGTGCCACCGGACGGGGCAATCAGCCCCAGCATTTT
CATGRGNQPQHF
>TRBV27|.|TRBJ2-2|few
TGTGCCAGCACCCCACGGACCGGGGAGCTGTTTTTT
CASTPRTGELFF
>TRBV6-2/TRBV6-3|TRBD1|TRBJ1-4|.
TGTGCCAGCACCCTCACCCCGGGACAGGAAAATGAAAAACTGTTTTTT
CASTLTPGQENEKLFF
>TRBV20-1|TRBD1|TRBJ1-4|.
TGCAGTGCTAGGGACAGGGTGAATGAAAAACTGTTTTTT
CSARDRVNEKLFF
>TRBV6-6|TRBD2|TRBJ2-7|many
TGTGCCAGCAGTTACGTTAGCGGGTCCTACGAGCAGTACTTC
CASSYVSGSYEQYF
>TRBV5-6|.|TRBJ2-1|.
TGTGCCAGCAGCTTGGTGAGCACCCGGGAGTACAATGAGCAGCTCTTC
CASSLVSTREYNEQLF
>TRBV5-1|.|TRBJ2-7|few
TGCGCCAGCAGCTTGGCCCAGGGTTACGAGCAGTACTTC
CASSLAQGYEQYF
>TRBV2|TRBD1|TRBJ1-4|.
TGTGCCAGCAACCGGGACAGGGGGCGAACTAATGAAAAACTGTTTTTT
CASNRDRGRTNEKLFF
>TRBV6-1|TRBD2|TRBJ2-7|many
TGTGCCAGCAGCGATAGCGGGAGCTCCTACGAGCAGTACTTC
CASSDSGSSYEQYF
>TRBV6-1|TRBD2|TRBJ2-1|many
TGTGCCAGCAGTGACGGGGGGGGAAACTCCTACAATGAGCAGTTCTTC
CASSDGGGNSYNEQFF
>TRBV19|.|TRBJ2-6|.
TGTGCCAGTGCTTCAGGGTTCTCTGGGGCCAACGTCCTGACTTTC
CASASGFSGANVLTF
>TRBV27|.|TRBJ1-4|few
TGTGCCAGCCAGTCGGCTAATGAAAAACTGTTTTTT
CASQSANEKLFF
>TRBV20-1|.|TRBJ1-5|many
TGCAGTGCCCACTCCCGGCCGAGGCAGCCCCAGCATTTT
CSAHSRPRQPQHF
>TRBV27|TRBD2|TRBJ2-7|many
TGTGCCAGCAGTTTGGACAGAGGGGGACTAGTCGGCTACGAGCAGTACTTC
CASSLDRGGLVGYEQYF
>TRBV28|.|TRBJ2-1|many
TGTGCCAGCAGTTTTTTTGCCGGTGAGCAGTTCTTC
CASSFFAGEQFF
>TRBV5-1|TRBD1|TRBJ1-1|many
TGCGCCAGCAGCTTTATTACAGGGGTCTATTTAGGCACTGAAGCTTTCTTT
CASSFITGVYLGTEAFF
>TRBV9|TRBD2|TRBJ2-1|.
TGTGCCAGCAGCGGGGGGGGGAAAACGAGCTCCTACAATGAGCAGTTCTTC
CASSGGGKTSSYNEQFF
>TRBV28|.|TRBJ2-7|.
TGTGCCAGCAGTTTAGGGCACCTCGCGGACCCCCTTCCCTACGAGCAGTACTTC
CASSLGHLADPLPYEQYF
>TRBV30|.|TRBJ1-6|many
TGTGCCTGGAGTGTACAAAGCGATTCACCCCTCCACTTT
CAWSVQSDSPLHF
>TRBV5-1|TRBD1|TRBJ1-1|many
TGCGCCAGCAGCCCGGGACAGGGGGGTAGGAGGGAAGCTTTCTTT
CASSPGQGGRREAFF
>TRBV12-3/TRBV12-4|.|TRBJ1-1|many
TGTGCCAGCAGTCCCTATGGGGGGGGGGGCGCTGAAGCTTTCTTT
CASSPYGGGGAEAFF
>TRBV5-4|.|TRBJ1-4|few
TGTGCCAGCAGCTCTCGGATCGAAAACGAAAAACTGTTTTTT
CASSSRIENEKLFF
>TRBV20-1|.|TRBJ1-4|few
TGCAGTGCTAGAGATTTGGGGGGATCCGCAACTAATGAAAAACTGTTTTTT
CSARDLGGSATNEKLFF
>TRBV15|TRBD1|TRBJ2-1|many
TGTGCCACCAGCGGGGATGGGGACAGCTACAATGAGCAGTTCTTC
CATSGDGDSYNEQFF
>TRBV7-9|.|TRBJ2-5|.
TGTGCCAGCAGCTTATTCAAGGGGCGAGAGACCCAGTACTTC
CASSLFKGRETQYF
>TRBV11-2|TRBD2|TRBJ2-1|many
TGTGCCAGCAGCTCCCGGGGTAGCGGGAGGCCGCATGAGCAGTTCTTC
CASSSRGSGRPHEQFF
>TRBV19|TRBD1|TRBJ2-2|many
TGTGCCACCAAGAAAGGGGGCGGTTGGACCGGGGAGCTGTTTTTT
CATKKGGGWTGELFF
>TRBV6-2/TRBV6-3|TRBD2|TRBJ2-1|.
TGTGCCAGCAGTCCCAGGACTAGCGGGAGTTTTAATGAGCAGTTCTTC
CASSPRTSGSFNEQFF
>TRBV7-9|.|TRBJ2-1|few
TGTGCCAGCAGCTTAGCGAAAAACAATGAGCAGTTCTTC
CASSLAKNNEQFF